The 23 T cell receptor beta chains presented below share a single source sample, sequenced in a study of beta chain features in type 1 diabetes. cDNA synthesis used the whole RNA isolate, giving expressed TCRB sequences. Profiled with immunoSEQ multiplex PCR; TCRdb holds only in-frame clones, not every one. The sample lists 350,000 to 400,000 clones, approximately 15% occurring once. Sequenced material: naive CD4+ T cells from blood. These receptors were collected from a woman under 30 in good health.

This chain connects TRBV7-9 to TRBJ1-1; D remains unclear. V was pared by 3 bases and J by 5 bases, with 7 bases between. Germline-derived CDR1 and CDR2 are SEHNR and FQNEAQ (reference sequence). The CDR3 spans 12 residues. The CDR3 bases are TGTGCCAGCAGCTTTACGGGGACTGAAGCTTTCTTT. Translating it yields CASSFTGTEAFF. The full variable domain, in which reference TRBV7-9 and TRBJ1-1 provide the parts outside the CDR3, is DTGVSQNPRHKITKRGQNVTFRCDPISEHNRLYWYRQTLGQGPEFLTYFQNEAQLEKSRLLSDRFSAERPKGSFSTLEIQRTEQGDSAMYLCASSFTGTEAFFGQGTRLTVV.

The chain employs TRBV6-6 and TRBJ1-5; D is unclear. This CDR3 is 16 amino acids long. Germline V gene data show CDR1 as MNHNY and CDR2 as SVGAGI (reference sequence). Trimming removed 5 bases at V and 2 bases at J, with 16 bases between. CDR3 loop: CASSAPRTIGNQPQHF. The CDR3 bases are TGTGCCAGCAGTGCCCCCAGGACTATAGGCAATCAGCCCCAGCATTTT.

The chain combines TRBV7-9 with TRBJ2-7; the match to TRBD1 covers 7 bases. CDR1 is SEHNR and CDR2 is FQNEAQ in the germline V gene (reference sequence). V was pared by 1 base and J by 5 bases, with 5 bases of the junction left unmatched. This CDR3 spans 14 amino acids. This CDR3 is CASSLGQGRHEQYF. In DNA form, the CDR3 reads TGTGCCAGCAGCTTAGGACAGGGTCGGCACGAGCAGTACTTC.

This clone was seen more than once but under ten times. The chain links TRBV6-6 to TRBJ2-1, with TRBD2 as a possible D gene (6 bases). The CDR3 has 11 residues. With 7 bases removed from V and 9 bases from J, the gap between germline ends came to 10 bases. CDR1 is MNHNY and CDR2 is SVGAGI in the germline V gene (reference sequence). The CDR3 nucleotides read TGTGCCAGCACGTGGAGGGCTGAGCAGTTCTTC. It codes for CASTWRAEQFF.

The rearrangement links TRBV15 to TRBJ2-2, with a possible D match to TRBD2 (6 bases). The CDR3 runs 14 residues. CDR1 LNHNV and CDR2 YYDKDF come from the germline V gene (reference sequence). Deletions cut 2 bases from V and 6 bases from J, with 10 bases between. The chain's CDR3 is CATSRQGGAGELFF. CDR3 DNA: TGTGCCACCAGCAGACAGGGAGGCGCCGGGGAGCTGTTTTTT.

This clone was picked up a small number of times. The chain is built from TRBV7-9 and TRBJ2-7, with TRBD1 matching 7 bases. The length of the CDR3 is 14 residues. CDR1 and CDR2 (germline): SEHNR, FQNEAQ (reference sequence). The trim removed 1 base at V and 5 bases at J, leaving 5 bases unmatched. CDR3 in amino acids: CASSLEGGPHEQYF. The CDR3 nucleotides read TGTGCCAGCAGCTTAGAAGGGGGCCCCCACGAGCAGTACTTC. The entire variable domain, with the rest obtained from reference TRBV7-9 and TRBJ2-7, is as follows: DTGVSQNPRHKITKRGQNVTFRCDPISEHNRLYWYRQTLGQGPEFLTYFQNEAQLEKSRLLSDRFSAERPKGSFSTLEIQRTEQGDSAMYLCASSLEGGPHEQYFGPGTRLTVT.

The chain carries TRBV7-9 and TRBJ2-3; TRBD2 aligns across 8 bases. There are 15 residues in the CDR3. CDR1 is SEHNR, CDR2 FQNEAQ, per germline (reference sequence). J gave up 8 bases and V 5 bases, and 12 bases lay outside the gene matches. The CDR3 nucleotides read TGTGCCAGCAGCCTGAGCAGCGGGAGTAGGGGTACGCAGTATTTT. Translated: CASSLSSGSRGTQYF. The whole variable domain, remainder taken from reference TRBV7-9 and TRBJ2-3, is DTGVSQNPRHKITKRGQNVTFRCDPISEHNRLYWYRQTLGQGPEFLTYFQNEAQLEKSRLLSDRFSAERPKGSFSTLEIQRTEQGDSAMYLCASSLSSGSRGTQYFGPGTRLTVL.

V and J are TRBV7-2 and TRBJ2-2; the D gene is possibly TRBD1 (5 bases). The CDR3 is made up of 14 amino acids. Germline CDR1 and CDR2: SGHTA and FQGNSA. V was cut by 6 bases and J by 2 bases, with 10 bases left in between. The CDR3 is CASRSDSNTGELFF. The CDR3 nucleotides read TGTGCCAGCAGGTCAGACAGTAACACCGGGGAGCTGTTTTTT.

The chain links TRBV9 to TRBJ2-7, with 7 bases that match TRBD2. The germline V gene has CDR1 SGDLS and CDR2 YYNGEE. The junction had 9 bases not matched to a gene; V was cut back by 4 bases and J by 8 bases. There are 13 residues in the CDR3. In nucleotides, the CDR3 is TGTGCCAGCAGCTCCAAGGGAGCGGGGCAGCAGTACTTC. Encoded protein: CASSSKGAGQQYF.

This clone was seen a few times. The DNA is left out, because the CDR3 cannot be placed on it with certainty; the CDR3 is given as TCRdb lists it. The chain combines TRBV13 with TRBJ2-1; TRBD2, the D gene given by the table, was not confirmed from the DNA. Germline V gives CDR1 PRHDT, CDR2 FYEKMQ (reference sequence). The CDR3 is 18 amino acids long, termini counted. CDR3: CASSLGGLAGDFGNEQFF.

V gene TRBV7-9 combines with J gene TRBJ2-1, with 12 bases identical to TRBD2. Per the germline V gene, CDR1 is SEHNR and CDR2 is FQNEAQ (reference sequence). V was clipped by 5 bases and J by 4 bases; unmatched bases: 9. The CDR3 totals 17 residues. CDR3 loop: CASSPSSGRARYNEQFF. The CDR3 DNA sequence: TGTGCCAGCAGCCCCTCTAGCGGGAGGGCCAGGTACAATGAGCAGTTCTTC.

CDR3 coding DNA: TGTGCCAGCAGCGGGGCGAGTTTACTTGAAGCTTTCTTT. Protein: CASSGASLLEAFF. The chain couples TRBV9 to TRBJ1-1, with unresolved D. The CDR3 is made up of 13 amino acids. V lost 3 bases and J lost 7, with 13 bases in between. Germline CDR1 is SGDLS and CDR2 is YYNGEE.

This chain joins TRBV14 and TRBJ2-5; 10 bases map to TRBD1. Germline V gene sequence: CDR1 SGHDN, CDR2 FVKESK. The CDR3 totals 15 residues. The J segment lost 4 bases and the V segment lost 4 bases, leaving 6 bases of the junction unmatched. This CDR3 reads CASSPRTGGGETQYF. In DNA form, the CDR3 reads TGTGCCAGCAGCCCTCGGACAGGGGGAGGAGAGACCCAGTACTTC.

The V and J genes are TRBV5-6 and TRBJ1-3; D is possibly TRBD1 (6 bases). This CDR3 has 14 amino acids. With 4 bases removed from V and 1 base from J, the gap between germline ends came to 9 bases. The V gene's germline CDR1 is SGHDT and CDR2 YYEEEE. CDR3: CASSPTGSGNTIYF. In DNA, the CDR3 is TGTGCCAGCAGCCCAACAGGGTCTGGAAACACCATATATTTT. The variable domain in full, completed from reference TRBV5-6 and TRBJ1-3, reads DAGVTQSPTHLIKTRGQQVTLRCSPKSGHDTVSWYQQALGQGPQFIFQYYEEEERQRGNFPDRFSGHQFPNYSSELNVNALLLGDSALYLCASSPTGSGNTIYFGEGSWLTVV.

This clone showed up just a few times. The chain recombines TRBV2 with TRBJ2-6; D is uncertain. V lost 4 bases, J lost 3 bases, and 10 bases lay in between. Germline V gives CDR1 SNHLY, CDR2 FYNNEI. The CDR3 runs 15 residues. The CDR3 spells CASSVEAHGANVLTF. The CDR3 DNA reads as TGTGCCAGCAGTGTCGAAGCGCATGGGGCCAACGTCCTGACTTTC.

This clone was detected only a few times. J is TRBJ2-1 and V is TRBV5-1, with a weak D call TRBD2 (5 bases). CDR3 length equals 14 residues. Germline lookup yields CDR1 SGHRS and CDR2 YFSETQ. Trimming removed 0 bases at V and 7 bases at J, with 11 bases between. The CDR3 DNA is TGCGCCAGCAGCTTGGTTTTGGAGGCGAATGAGCAGTTCTTC. It specifies CASSLVLEANEQFF.

This clone was seen a handful of times. As DNA, the CDR3 is TGTGCCAGTAGTCCACATGACAGGGGATGGAATCAGCCCCAGCATTTT. Its protein is CASSPHDRGWNQPQHF. This chain links TRBV19 with TRBJ1-5, with 8 bases that match TRBD1. Losses at the gene ends were 5 bases for V and 4 bases for J; bases not matched to a gene: 10. The CDR3 has 16 amino acids. The V gene's germline CDR1 is LNHDA and CDR2 SQIVND (reference sequence).

The genes are TRBV7-9 and TRBJ2-1; perhaps TRBD1 as D (5 bases). The V end lost 1 base, the J end lost 9 bases, and 13 bases lay between the germline ends. The CDR3 has 14 residues. The germline V gene has CDR1 SEHNR and CDR2 FQNEAQ (reference sequence). CDR3 nucleotide sequence: TGTGCCAGCAGCTTAGAGGCAGGGTTGGTTGAGCAGTTCTTC. It specifies CASSLEAGLVEQFF.

This sequence joins TRBV5-1 and TRBJ2-2; possible D gene TRBD1, 6 bases. Germline V gene sequence: CDR1 SGHRS, CDR2 YFSETQ. The CDR3 runs 14 residues. Trimming left V 0 bases short and J 7 bases short, with 10 bases between. CDR3 in amino acids: CASSLAGQIGELFF. In DNA form, the CDR3 reads TGCGCCAGCAGCTTGGCCGGACAGATCGGGGAGCTGTTTTTT.

This rearrangement joins TRBV5-4 to TRBJ2-4; 12 bases agree with TRBD2. CDR1 and CDR2 (germline): SGHNT, YYREEE (reference sequence). The V gene end was trimmed by 5 bases and the J gene end by 0 bases; junction bases not matched to a gene: 6. CDR3 length: 17 amino acids. The CDR3 sequence: CASRTSGRMLAKNIQYF. CDR3 DNA sequence: TGTGCCAGCAGGACTAGCGGGAGAATGCTAGCCAAAAACATTCAGTACTTC.

The chain combines TRBV4-1 with TRBJ2-2; D perhaps matches TRBD2 (5 bases). The V gene lost 0 bases and the J gene lost 5 bases, with 10 bases spanning the gap. The germline gives CDR1 MGHRA, CDR2 YSYEKL. The CDR3 covers 15 residues. Written as DNA, the CDR3 is TGCGCCAGCAGCCAAGATGGTCCGGGGACCGGGGAGCTGTTTTTT. Translating gives CASSQDGPGTGELFF.

The sample holds a few counts of this clone. V usage is TRBV4-2 and J usage is TRBJ1-5, with D possibly being TRBD1 (6 bases). V was pared by 0 bases and J by 7 bases, with 13 bases between. CDR1 and CDR2 from the germline V gene are LGHNA and YNFKEQ. CDR3 length: 15 residues. CDR3 sequence (DNA): TGTGCCAGCAGCCAAGACCCTCAGGGGTGGCAGCCCCAGCATTTT. Translation gives CASSQDPQGWQPQHF.

This clone was seen a few times. V usage is TRBV5-1 and J usage is TRBJ2-3; D is ambiguous. Germline CDR1 reads SGHRS; CDR2 reads YFSETQ. The CDR3 has 12 amino acids. V shed 6 bases and J shed 5 bases, with 10 bases lying between them. In DNA, the CDR3 is TGCGCCAGCACCCTGAGTCAAGATACGCAGTATTTT. This gives the protein CASTLSQDTQYF.